The entry that follows covers one T cell receptor beta chain sequence. Only in-frame clones appear in the TCRdb table, and some are missing; sequencing was by immunoSEQ multiplex PCR. The profile shows some 400,000 clones, roughly 91% of them singletons. This entry comes from a study of blood T cell repertoires in COVID-19. The germline gives CDR1 LNHDA, CDR2 SQIVND (reference sequence). The CDR3 extends over 16 amino acids. With 5 bases removed from V and 4 bases from J, the gap between germline ends came to 18 bases. Researchers sorted participants into cohorts using their self-reported clinical history.

Sequencing used PBMCs or T cells enriched from blood (not recorded which). The TCR originated in a woman aged 30 to 39 who had recovered from COVID-19. The chain is built from TRBV19 and TRBJ1-5, with unresolved D. CDR3 sequence reads: CASSQSRGQANQPQHF. Written as DNA, the CDR3 is TGTGCCAGTAGTCAGTCCCGCGGGCAGGCAAATCAGCCCCAGCATTTT.